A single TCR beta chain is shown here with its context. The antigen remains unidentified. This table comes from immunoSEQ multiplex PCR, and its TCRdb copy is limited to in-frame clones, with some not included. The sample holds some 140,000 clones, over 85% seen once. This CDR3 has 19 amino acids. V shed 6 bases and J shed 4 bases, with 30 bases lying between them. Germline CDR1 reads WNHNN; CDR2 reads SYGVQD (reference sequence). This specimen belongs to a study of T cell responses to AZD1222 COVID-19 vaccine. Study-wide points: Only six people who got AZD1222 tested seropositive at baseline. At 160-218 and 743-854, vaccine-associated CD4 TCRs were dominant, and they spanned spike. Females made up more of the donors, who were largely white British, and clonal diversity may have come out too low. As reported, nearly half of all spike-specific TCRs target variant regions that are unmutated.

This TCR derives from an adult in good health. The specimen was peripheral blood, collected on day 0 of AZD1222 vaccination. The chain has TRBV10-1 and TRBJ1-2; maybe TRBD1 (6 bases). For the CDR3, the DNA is TGCGCCAGCAGGGGCGGCGGCAGGGACAATCGAATCGCCCTCTATGGCTACACCTTC. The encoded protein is CASRGGGRDNRIALYGYTF.